This T cell receptor (beta chain) comes out of a study of T cell clonotyping in hematopoietic cell transplantation. This clone was picked up a small number of times. Its antigen is as yet unknown. Data came from immunoSEQ multiplex PCR; TCRdb stores just in-frame clones and leaves some out. The sample has 9,000 or so clones, 75% to 80% seen once. Per germline, CDR1 LGHNA and CDR2 YSLEER. The CDR3 consists of 14 residues. Between the trimmed V and J ends, which lost 1 base and 0 bases, there was a span of 6 bases. Regarding the study as a whole: No sorting was done, leaving CD4 and CD8 contributions mixed. Few recipient clonotypes overlapped donors; over 97% were de novo at given depth. Recipient TCR diversity dropped after transplant; expanded clonotypes rose from day 30 to 180. Broader posttransplant TCR repertoire diversity was predicted by graft donor and pretransplant recipient Inverse Simpson Index values.

This TCR was sampled from a female patient aged 50-59 years who had an allogeneic stem cell transplant from a related donor, so the T cells may come from the graft donor. Some clones in this sample may be carry-over from other donors' samples. J is TRBJ1-1 and V is TRBV4-3; D ambiguous. Here the sequenced sample was peripheral blood mononuclear cells, taken 180 days after allogeneic stem cell transplant. As DNA, the CDR3 is TGCGCCAGCAGCCAAGCCTGGGTGAACACTGAAGCTTTCTTT. Residues: CASSQAWVNTEAFF.